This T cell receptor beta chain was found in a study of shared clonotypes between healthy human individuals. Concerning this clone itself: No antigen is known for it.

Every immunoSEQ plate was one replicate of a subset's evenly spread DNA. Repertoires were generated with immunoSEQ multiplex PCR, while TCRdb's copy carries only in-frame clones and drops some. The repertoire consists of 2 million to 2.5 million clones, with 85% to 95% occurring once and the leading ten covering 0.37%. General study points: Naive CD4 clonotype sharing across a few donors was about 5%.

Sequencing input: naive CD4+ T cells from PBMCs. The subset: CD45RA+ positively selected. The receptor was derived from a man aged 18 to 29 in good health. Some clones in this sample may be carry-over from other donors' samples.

CDR3 coding DNA: TGTGCCAGCAGCCCCGGGACAGACTTTAGCAATCAGCCCCAGCATTTT. Its protein product is CASSPGTDFSNQPQHF. The gene calls are TRBV7-3 and TRBJ1-5, with TRBD1 identical over 7 bases. The trim removed 5 bases at V and 0 bases at J, leaving 7 bases unmatched. The CDR3 is 16 amino acids. Looked up from germline, CDR1 is SGHTA and CDR2 is FQGTGA. The whole variable domain, filled in from reference TRBV7-3 and TRBJ1-5, reads GAGVSQTPSNKVTEKGKYVELRCDPISGHTALYWYRQSLGQGPEFLIYFQGTGAADDSGLPNDRFFAVRPEGSVSTLKIQRTERGDSAVYLCASSPGTDFSNQPQHFGDGTRLSIL.